Presented here are 9 T cell receptor beta chains from one specimen sequenced in a study of shared T cell receptors in the human thymus. Repertoires were generated with immunoSEQ multiplex PCR, while TCRdb's copy carries only in-frame clones and drops some. The sample yields about 660,000 clones, 70% to 90% seen once. These data are also associated with another study on human thymus T cells.

The source material was thymocytes. The receptor set was obtained from a boy less than two years old with a congenital heart defect.

CDR3 sequence: CASKRLTDGYTF. Written as DNA, the CDR3 is TGTGCCAGCAAAAGACTGACGGATGGCTACACCTTC. This chain links TRBV5-6 with TRBJ1-2; the D is unclear. The germline V gene encodes CDR1 SGHDT and CDR2 YYEEEE. The CDR3 totals 12 residues. V shed 6 bases and J shed 6 bases, with 12 bases lying between them.

This clone showed up just once. The rearrangement links TRBV23-1 to TRBJ2-3; TRBD1 might be the D (6 bases). TRBV23-1 is filed as an ORF, its function uncertain. The CDR3 is 17 amino acids. V gave up 0 bases and J gave up 1 base, with 14 bases separating them. This chain's CDR3 is CASSQSVGGFRTDTQYF. The CDR3 coding sequence is TGCGCCAGCAGTCAATCAGTAGGGGGTTTCCGCACAGATACGCAGTATTTT.

The V and J genes are TRBV18 and TRBJ2-3; TRBD2 matches 7 bases. Germline V gene data show CDR1 as KGHSH and CDR2 as LQKENI. V shed 0 bases, J shed 5 bases, and the junction held 8 bases outside the gene matches. The CDR3 has 16 amino acids. The CDR3 nucleotides read TGTGCCAGCTCACCACCGGAGGGCGGGAGAATAGATACGCAGTATTTT. Protein sequence: CASSPPEGGRIDTQYF.

The chain carries TRBV28 and TRBJ2-3, with 10 positions matching TRBD2. The CDR3 sequence is 15 residues long. V lost 6 bases and J lost 2; bases outside the gene matches: 5. Looked up from germline, CDR1 is MDHEN and CDR2 is SYDVKM. As DNA, the CDR3 is TGTGCCAGCAGACCCGGACTAGCGGACACAGATACGCAGTATTTT. Translated, it gives CASRPGLADTDTQYF.

Concerning this clone: The sample carries other DNA sequences with the same CDR3. The chain carries TRBV27 and TRBJ2-3, with a weak D call TRBD1 (6 bases). Trimming left V 8 bases short and J 0 bases short, with 9 bases between. The CDR3 consists of 13 residues. Germline loops: CDR1 MNHEY, CDR2 SMNVEV (reference sequence). The CDR3 DNA is TGTGCCAGCGGGGGCGGAAGCACAGATACGCAGTATTTT. It encodes CASGGGSTDTQYF.

The CDR3 sequence is CATQLQGQETQYF. The CDR3 region has the DNA TGTGCCACCCAACTCCAGGGTCAAGAGACCCAGTACTTC. V and J are TRBV10-3 and TRBJ2-5; D is perhaps TRBD1 (5 bases). Germline V gives CDR1 ENHRY, CDR2 SYGVKD. CDR3 length: 13 residues. The V gene lost 10 bases and the J gene lost 2 bases, with 14 bases spanning the gap.

The chain has TRBV5-6 and TRBJ2-7; 7 bases are shared with TRBD1. This CDR3 region has 13 residues. Germline V gene lookup returns CDR1 SGHDT and CDR2 YYEEEE. V lost 0 bases, J lost 5 bases, and 2 bases stayed unmatched. CDR3 coding DNA: TGTGCCAGCAGCTTGGGACAGGGCCACGAGCAGTACTTC. It yields the protein CASSLGQGHEQYF.

The V and J genes are TRBV6-1 and TRBJ2-1; 7 positions match TRBD2. CDR1 and CDR2 (germline): MNHNS, SASEGT. The CDR3 consists of 14 residues. Unmatched junction bases numbered 9, after V lost 7 bases and J lost 6 bases. CDR3 amino acids: CASKAGRPGNEQFF. The CDR3 DNA follows: TGTGCCAGCAAGGCCGGGAGGCCCGGCAATGAGCAGTTCTTC.

The chain couples TRBV4-1 to TRBJ2-1, with a tentative D call TRBD1 (6 bases). V was trimmed by 0 bases and J by 2 bases, leaving 14 bases between them. The germline gives CDR1 MGHRA, CDR2 YSYEKL. CDR3 length equals 17 residues. Written as DNA, the CDR3 is TGCGCCAGCAGCCAAGATAGGGGGACCGAGACCTACAATGAGCAGTTCTTC. Its protein is CASSQDRGTETYNEQFF.